This TCR beta chain was documented in a study of T cells in localized non-small cell lung cancer. General observations from the study: In the blood, greater T cell density corresponded to longer overall survival. The greatest T cell clonality was found in uninvolved adjacent lung (higher than in tumor).

This CDR3 has 15 residues. Germline CDR1 is ENHRY and CDR2 is SYGVKD. After removal of 3 bases from V and 6 bases from J, the junction contained 7 bases not matched to a gene. TCRdb keeps only in-frame clones here, not all; method: immunoSEQ multiplex PCR. The data contain some 19,000 clones, around 90% of them singletons. As to this clone: Its target is unknown.

This clonotype originated in a male donor older than 55 with stage I squamous cell lung carcinoma. This specimen consisted of peripheral blood, obtained before any cancer treatment. The V and J genes are TRBV10-3 and TRBJ2-3; 9 bases are a match to TRBD2. In DNA form, the CDR3 reads TGTGCCATCAGTGACGCTAGCGGGATGACGGATACGCAGTATTTT. Translated: CAISDASGMTDTQYF.